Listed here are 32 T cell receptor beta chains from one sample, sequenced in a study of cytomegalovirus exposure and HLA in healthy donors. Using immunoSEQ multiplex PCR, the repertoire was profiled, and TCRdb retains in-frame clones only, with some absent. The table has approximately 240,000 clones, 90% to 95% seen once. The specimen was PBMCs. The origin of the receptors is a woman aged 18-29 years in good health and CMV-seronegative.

This CDR3 is CASSYWGGAFF. The CDR3 DNA sequence: TGTGCCAGCAGTTACTGGGGGGGAGCTTTCTTT. The chain couples TRBV6-5 to TRBJ1-1; D might be TRBD1 (5 bases). With 1 base removed from V and 10 bases from J, the gap between germline ends came to 7 bases. Germline assignment: CDR1 MNHEY and CDR2 SVGAGI. The CDR3 spans 11 residues.

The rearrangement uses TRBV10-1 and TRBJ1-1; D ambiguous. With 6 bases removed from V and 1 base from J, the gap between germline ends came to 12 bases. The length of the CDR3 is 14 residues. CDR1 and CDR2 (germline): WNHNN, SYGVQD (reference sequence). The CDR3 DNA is TGCGCCAGCAGCCCGGAGGGCCAGAACACTGAAGCTTTCTTT. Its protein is CASSPEGQNTEAFF.

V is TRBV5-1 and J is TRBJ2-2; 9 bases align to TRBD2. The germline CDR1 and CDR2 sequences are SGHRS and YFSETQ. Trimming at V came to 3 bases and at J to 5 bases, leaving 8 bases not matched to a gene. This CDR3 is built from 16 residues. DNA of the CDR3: TGCGCCAGCAGCTCGCTTAGCGGGAGAGGGACCGGGGAGCTGTTTTTT. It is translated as CASSSLSGRGTGELFF.

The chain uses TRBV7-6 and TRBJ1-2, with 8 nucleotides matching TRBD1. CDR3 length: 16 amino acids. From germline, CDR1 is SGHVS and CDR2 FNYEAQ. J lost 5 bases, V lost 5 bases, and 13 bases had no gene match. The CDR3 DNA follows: TGTGCCAGCAGCCTCCCAGCGGCAGGGGGCAATTATGGCTACACCTTC. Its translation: CASSLPAAGGNYGYTF.

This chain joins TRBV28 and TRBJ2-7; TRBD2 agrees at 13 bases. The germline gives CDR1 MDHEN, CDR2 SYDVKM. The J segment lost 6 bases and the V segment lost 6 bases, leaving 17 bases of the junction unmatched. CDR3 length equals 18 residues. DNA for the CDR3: TGTGCCAGCAGCCTCGGACTAGCGGGAGAGCGCATCAAAAGCGAGCAGTACTTC. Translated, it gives CASSLGLAGERIKSEQYF.

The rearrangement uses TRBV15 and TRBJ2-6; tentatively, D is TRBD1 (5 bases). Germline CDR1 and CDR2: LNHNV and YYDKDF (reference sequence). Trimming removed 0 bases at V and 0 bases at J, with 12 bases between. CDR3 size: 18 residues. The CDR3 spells CATSRDPGFPSGANVLTF. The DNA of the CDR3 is TGTGCCACCAGCAGAGATCCAGGGTTCCCCTCTGGGGCCAACGTCCTGACTTTC.

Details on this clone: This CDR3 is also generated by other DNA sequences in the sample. The CDR3 bases are TGTGCCTGGAGGACAGGGGGAACCGGGGAGCTGTTTTTT. Amino acids: CAWRTGGTGELFF. This chain links TRBV30 with TRBJ2-2, with 9 bases fitting TRBD1. The V and J ends lost 3 bases and 5 bases, in that order; junction bases with no gene match: 1. Germline V gene sequence: CDR1 GTSNPN, CDR2 SVGIG (reference sequence). The CDR3 totals 13 residues.

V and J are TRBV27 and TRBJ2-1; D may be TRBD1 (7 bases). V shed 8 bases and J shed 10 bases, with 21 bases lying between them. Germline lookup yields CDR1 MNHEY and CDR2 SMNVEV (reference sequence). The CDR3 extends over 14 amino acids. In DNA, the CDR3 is TGTGCCAGCTTTGTTACAGGGGCCGCGGGGGAGCAGTTCTTC. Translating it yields CASFVTGAAGEQFF.

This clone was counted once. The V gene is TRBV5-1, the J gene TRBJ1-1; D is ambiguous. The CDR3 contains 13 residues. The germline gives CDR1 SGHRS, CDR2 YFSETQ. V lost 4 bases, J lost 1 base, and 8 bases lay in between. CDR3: CASSAIENTEAFF. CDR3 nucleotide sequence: TGCGCCAGCAGCGCTATCGAGAACACTGAAGCTTTCTTT.

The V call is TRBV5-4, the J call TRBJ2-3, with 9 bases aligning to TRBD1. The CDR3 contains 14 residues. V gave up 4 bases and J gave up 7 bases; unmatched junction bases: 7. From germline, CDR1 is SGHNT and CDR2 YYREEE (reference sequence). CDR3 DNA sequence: TGTGCCAGCAGCCCCGGGACAGGGACAAATACGCAGTATTTT. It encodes CASSPGTGTNTQYF.

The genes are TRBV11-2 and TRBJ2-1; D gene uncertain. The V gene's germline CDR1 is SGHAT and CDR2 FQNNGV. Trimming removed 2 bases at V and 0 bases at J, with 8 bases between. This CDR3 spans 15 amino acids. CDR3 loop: CASSLFADSYNEQFF. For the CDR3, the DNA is TGTGCCAGCAGCTTATTTGCGGACTCCTACAATGAGCAGTTCTTC.

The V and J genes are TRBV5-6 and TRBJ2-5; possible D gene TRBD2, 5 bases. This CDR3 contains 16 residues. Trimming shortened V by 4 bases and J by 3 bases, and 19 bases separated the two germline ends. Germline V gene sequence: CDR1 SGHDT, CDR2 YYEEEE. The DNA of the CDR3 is TGTGCCAGCAGCCACACCCGGGGAGCCGGGGAAGAGACCCAGTACTTC. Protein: CASSHTRGAGEETQYF.

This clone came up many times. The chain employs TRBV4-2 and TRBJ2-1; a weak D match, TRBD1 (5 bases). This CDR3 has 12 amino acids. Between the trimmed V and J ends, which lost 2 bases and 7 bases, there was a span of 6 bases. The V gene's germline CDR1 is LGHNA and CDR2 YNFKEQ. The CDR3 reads CASSQQGNEQFF. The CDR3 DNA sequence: TGTGCCAGCAGCCAACAGGGTAATGAGCAGTTCTTC.

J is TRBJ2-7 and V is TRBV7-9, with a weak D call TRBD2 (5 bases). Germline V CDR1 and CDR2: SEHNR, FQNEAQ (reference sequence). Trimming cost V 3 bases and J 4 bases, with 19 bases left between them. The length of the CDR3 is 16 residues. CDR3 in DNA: TGTGCCAGCAGCTTCACGTTCGAGGACGGCGGGTACGAGCAGTACTTC. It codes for CASSFTFEDGGYEQYF. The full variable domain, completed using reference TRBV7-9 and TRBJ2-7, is DTGVSQNPRHKITKRGQNVTFRCDPISEHNRLYWYRQTLGQGPEFLTYFQNEAQLEKSRLLSDRFSAERPKGSFSTLEIQRTEQGDSAMYLCASSFTFEDGGYEQYFGPGTRLTVT.

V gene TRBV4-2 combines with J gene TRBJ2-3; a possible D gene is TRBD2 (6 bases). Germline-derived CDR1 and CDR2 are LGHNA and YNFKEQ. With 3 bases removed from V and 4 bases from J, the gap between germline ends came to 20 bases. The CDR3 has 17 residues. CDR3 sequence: CASSHAGGESSSDTQYF. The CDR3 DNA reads TGTGCCAGCAGCCATGCTGGAGGGGAGTCGAGTTCAGATACGCAGTATTTT.

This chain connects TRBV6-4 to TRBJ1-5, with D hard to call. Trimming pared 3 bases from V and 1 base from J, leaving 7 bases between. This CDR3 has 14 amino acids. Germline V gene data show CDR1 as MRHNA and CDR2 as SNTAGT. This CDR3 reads CASSEDSSNQPQHF. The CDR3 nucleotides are TGTGCCAGCAGTGAAGACTCCAGCAATCAGCCCCAGCATTTT.

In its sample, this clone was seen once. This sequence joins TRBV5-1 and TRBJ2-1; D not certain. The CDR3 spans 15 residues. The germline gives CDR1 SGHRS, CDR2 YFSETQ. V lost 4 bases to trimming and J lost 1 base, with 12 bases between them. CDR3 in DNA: TGCGCCAGCAGCCCGAGGCCGGGTTCCTACAATGAGCAGTTCTTC. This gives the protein CASSPRPGSYNEQFF.

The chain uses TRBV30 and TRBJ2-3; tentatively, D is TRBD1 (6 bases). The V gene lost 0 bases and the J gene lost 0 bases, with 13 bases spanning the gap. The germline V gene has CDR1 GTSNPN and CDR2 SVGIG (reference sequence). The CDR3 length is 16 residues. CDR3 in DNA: TGTGCCTGGAGTGTCGGTCGGGACACGAGCACAGATACGCAGTATTTT. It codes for CAWSVGRDTSTDTQYF.

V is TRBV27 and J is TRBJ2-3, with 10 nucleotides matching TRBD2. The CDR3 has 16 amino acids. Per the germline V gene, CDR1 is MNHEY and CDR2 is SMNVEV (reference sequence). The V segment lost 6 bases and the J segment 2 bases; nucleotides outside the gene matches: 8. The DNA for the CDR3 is TGTGCCAGCAGACACCTAGCGGGAGTTAACACAGATACGCAGTATTTT. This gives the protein CASRHLAGVNTDTQYF.

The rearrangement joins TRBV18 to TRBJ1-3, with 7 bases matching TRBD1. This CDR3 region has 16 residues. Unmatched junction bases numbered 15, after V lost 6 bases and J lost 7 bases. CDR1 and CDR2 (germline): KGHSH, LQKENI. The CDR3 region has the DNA TGTGCCAGCTCGCCATCCCGACAGGGAAGCGGCAACACCATATATTTT. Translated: CASSPSRQGSGNTIYF.

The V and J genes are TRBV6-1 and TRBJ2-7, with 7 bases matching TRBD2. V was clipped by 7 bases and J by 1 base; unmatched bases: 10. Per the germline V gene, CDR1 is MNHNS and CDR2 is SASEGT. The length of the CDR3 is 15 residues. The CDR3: CASMPGGVGSYEQYF. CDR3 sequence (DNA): TGTGCCAGCATGCCTGGGGGGGTTGGGTCCTACGAGCAGTACTTC.

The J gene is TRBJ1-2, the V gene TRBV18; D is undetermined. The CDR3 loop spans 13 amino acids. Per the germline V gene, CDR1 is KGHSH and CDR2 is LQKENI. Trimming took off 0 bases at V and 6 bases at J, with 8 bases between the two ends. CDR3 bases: TGTGCCAGCTCACCACCACTGCGAAATGGCTACACCTTC. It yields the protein CASSPPLRNGYTF. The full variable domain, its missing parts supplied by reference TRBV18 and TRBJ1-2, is NAGVMQNPRHLVRRRGQEARLRCSPMKGHSHVYWYRQLPEEGLKFMVYLQKENIIDESGMPKERFSAEFPKEGPSILRIQQVVRGDSAAYFCASSPPLRNGYTFGSGTRLTVV.

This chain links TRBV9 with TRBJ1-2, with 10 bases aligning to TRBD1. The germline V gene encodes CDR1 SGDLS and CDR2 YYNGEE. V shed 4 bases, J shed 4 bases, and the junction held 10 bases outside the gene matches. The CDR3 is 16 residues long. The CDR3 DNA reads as TGTGCCAGCAGCCCGACAGGGGGCGTCCCCATCTATGGCTACACCTTC. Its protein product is CASSPTGGVPIYGYTF.

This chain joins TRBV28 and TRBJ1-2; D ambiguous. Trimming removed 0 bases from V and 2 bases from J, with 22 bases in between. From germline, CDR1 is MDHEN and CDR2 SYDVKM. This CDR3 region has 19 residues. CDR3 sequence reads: CASSLWGPGSGLRNYGYTF. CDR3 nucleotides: TGTGCCAGCAGTTTATGGGGCCCGGGGTCAGGACTTAGAAACTATGGCTACACCTTC.

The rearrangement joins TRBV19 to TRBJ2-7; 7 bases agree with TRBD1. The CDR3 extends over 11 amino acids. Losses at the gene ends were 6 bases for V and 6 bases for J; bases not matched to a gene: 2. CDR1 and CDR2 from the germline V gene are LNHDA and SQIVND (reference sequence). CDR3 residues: CASSDRAEQYF. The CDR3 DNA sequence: TGTGCCAGTAGCGACAGGGCCGAGCAGTACTTC.

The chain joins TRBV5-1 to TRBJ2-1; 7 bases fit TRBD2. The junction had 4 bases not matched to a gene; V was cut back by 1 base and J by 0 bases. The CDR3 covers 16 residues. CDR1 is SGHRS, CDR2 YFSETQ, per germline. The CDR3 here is CASSLSAGVSYNEQFF. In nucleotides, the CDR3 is TGCGCCAGCAGCTTGTCGGCGGGAGTCTCCTACAATGAGCAGTTCTTC.

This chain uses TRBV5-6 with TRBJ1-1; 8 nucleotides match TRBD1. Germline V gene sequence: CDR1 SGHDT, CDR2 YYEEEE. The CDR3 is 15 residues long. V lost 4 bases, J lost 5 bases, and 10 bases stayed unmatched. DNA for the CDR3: TGTGCCAGCAGCGCCGACAGGGGATGGGGAACTGAAGCTTTCTTT. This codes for CASSADRGWGTEAFF.

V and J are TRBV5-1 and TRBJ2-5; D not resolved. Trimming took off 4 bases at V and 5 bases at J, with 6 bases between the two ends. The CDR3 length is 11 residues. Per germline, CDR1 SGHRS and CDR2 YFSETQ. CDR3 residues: CASSVMETQYF. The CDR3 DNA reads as TGCGCCAGCAGCGTCATGGAGACCCAGTACTTC.

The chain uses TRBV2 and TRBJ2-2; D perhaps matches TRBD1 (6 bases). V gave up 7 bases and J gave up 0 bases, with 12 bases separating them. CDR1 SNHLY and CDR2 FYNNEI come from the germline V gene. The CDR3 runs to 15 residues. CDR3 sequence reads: CASIQGTTNTGELFF. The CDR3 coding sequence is TGTGCCAGCATCCAAGGGACAACGAACACCGGGGAGCTGTTTTTT.

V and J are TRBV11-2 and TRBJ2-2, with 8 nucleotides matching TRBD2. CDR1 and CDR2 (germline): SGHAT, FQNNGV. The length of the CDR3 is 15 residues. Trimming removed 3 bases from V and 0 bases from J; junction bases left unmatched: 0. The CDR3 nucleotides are TGTGCCAGCAGCTTTAGCGGGACGAACACCGGGGAGCTGTTTTTT. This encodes CASSFSGTNTGELFF.

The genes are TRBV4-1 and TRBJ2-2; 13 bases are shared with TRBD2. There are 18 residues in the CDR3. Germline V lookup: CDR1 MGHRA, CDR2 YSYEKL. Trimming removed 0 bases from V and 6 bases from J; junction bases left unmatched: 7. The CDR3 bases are TGCGCCAGCAGCCAAGAGCCACTAGCGGGAGGGTGGCCCGGGGAGCTGTTTTTT. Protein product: CASSQEPLAGGWPGELFF.

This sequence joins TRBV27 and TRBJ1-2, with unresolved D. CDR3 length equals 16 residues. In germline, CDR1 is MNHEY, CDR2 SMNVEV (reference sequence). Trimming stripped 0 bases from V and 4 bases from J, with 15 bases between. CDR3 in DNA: TGTGCCAGCAGTTTATCTATCCGGGAGGCCGGCTATGGCTACACCTTC. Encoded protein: CASSLSIREAGYGYTF.